This passage covers 29 T cell receptor beta chains from one sample sequenced in a study of T cells after yellow fever vaccination. A single record per CDR3 protein comes from TCRdb applying MiXCR to the 5' RACE reads. The table shows about 260,000 distinct CDR3 sequences, with 3.6% occurring only once. The sample consisted of PBMCs, taken 15 days after the yellow fever booster vaccination. The receptors here all came from a man between 18 and 29 years old who received the YFV17D yellow fever vaccine.

This rearrangement joins TRBV7-8 to TRBJ2-6; D ambiguous. The CDR3 spans 16 residues. V shed 2 bases and J shed 0 bases, with 8 bases lying between them. CDR1 and CDR2 from the germline V gene are SGHVS and FQNEAQ. In DNA, the CDR3 is TGTGCCAGCAGCTTACTTGACCCCTCTGGGGCCAACGTCCTGACTTTC. This codes for CASSLLDPSGANVLTF.

As to this clonotype: A single base separates this from a much larger clone, so it may be a read error. The chain uses TRBV7-3 and TRBJ2-7; D is undetermined. CDR1 is SGHTA, CDR2 FQGTGA, per germline. V gave up 8 bases and J gave up 7 bases, with 18 bases separating them. The CDR3 totals 13 residues. The CDR3 sequence: CASVPWVGNEQYV. Written as DNA, the CDR3 is TGTGCCAGCGTCCCGTGGGTAGGGAATGAGCAGTACGTC.

This clonotype was picked up a small number of times. V gene TRBV4-3 combines with J gene TRBJ1-2, with 8 bases matching TRBD1. V was clipped by 0 bases and J by 2 bases; unmatched bases: 11. The CDR3 totals 18 residues. Germline V lookup: CDR1 LGHNA, CDR2 YSLEER. The CDR3 DNA sequence: TGCGCCAGCAGCCAAGATATCCCGTCAGGGGGCCGAAACTATGGCTACACCTTC. Translated, it gives CASSQDIPSGGRNYGYTF.

This clonotype was seen ten or more times. The rearrangement joins TRBV27 to TRBJ1-6; D may be TRBD1 (6 bases). The V end lost 5 bases, the J end lost 4 bases, and 12 bases lay between the germline ends. Looked up from germline, CDR1 is MNHEY and CDR2 is SMNVEV (reference sequence). This CDR3 has 15 residues. The CDR3 reads CASSPGETYNSPLHF. The CDR3 DNA is TGTGCCAGCAGTCCAGGGGAAACGTATAATTCACCCCTCCACTTT.

This clonotype was recorded many times. CDR3 residues: CASSLTERRSGNTIYF. In DNA, the CDR3 is TGCGCCAGCAGCTTGACAGAACGGCGATCTGGAAACACCATATATTTT. V usage is TRBV5-1 and J usage is TRBJ1-3; D is unclear. CDR3 length equals 16 residues. Between the trimmed V and J ends, which lost 1 base and 1 base, there was a span of 12 bases. Per germline, CDR1 SGHRS and CDR2 YFSETQ.

In this sample, this clonotype turned up many times. The CDR3 protein is CASSWERGVGTGELFF. CDR3 nucleotides: TGTGCCAGCAGTTGGGAGCGGGGGGTCGGCACCGGGGAGCTGTTTTTT. This sequence joins TRBV27 and TRBJ2-2, with 9 bases lining up with TRBD2. There are 16 residues in the CDR3. Trimming cost V 4 bases and J 4 bases; bases outside gene matches: 7. Germline lookup yields CDR1 MNHEY and CDR2 SMNVEV (reference sequence).

In this sample, this clonotype turned up many times. This sequence joins TRBV7-2 and TRBJ1-1; no clear D. V lost 3 bases and J 3 bases, leaving 14 bases between the germline ends. The germline gives CDR1 SGHTA, CDR2 FQGNSA. This CDR3 has 15 residues. In DNA, the CDR3 is TGTGCCAGCAGCTTCCAGATCACCATGGACACTGAAGCTTTCTTT. Translated, it gives CASSFQITMDTEAFF.

This clonotype has ten or more counts. The chain uses TRBV7-2 and TRBJ2-3; unclear D gene. The CDR3 covers 14 residues. Germline V CDR1 and CDR2: SGHTA, FQGNSA. The V and J ends lost 2 bases and 3 bases respectively, with 9 bases between them. CDR3 nucleotides: TGTGCCAGCAGCTTACTGGCGGCTACAGATACGCAGTATTTT. This sequence encodes CASSLLAATDTQYF.

This clonotype was recorded many times. The chain joins TRBV19 to TRBJ1-1; the D gene is possibly TRBD1 (6 bases). The germline gives CDR1 LNHDA, CDR2 SQIVND (reference sequence). V was pared by 6 bases and J by 7 bases, with 15 bases between. The length of the CDR3 is 13 residues. Here the CDR3 reads CASRDGGAFEAFF. CDR3 sequence (DNA): TGTGCCAGTAGGGACGGGGGCGCTTTTGAAGCTTTCTTT.

This clonotype has at least ten counts. This chain links TRBV20-1 with TRBJ2-7, with D uncertain. Germline V gene lookup returns CDR1 DFQATT and CDR2 SNEGSKA (reference sequence). This CDR3 is 13 amino acids long. V was shortened by 6 bases and J by 0 bases, with 12 bases between the two germline ends. The CDR3 bases are TGCAGTGCCCCGTCCCTTGGCTCCTACGAGCAGTACTTC. Translated, it gives CSAPSLGSYEQYF.

This clonotype showed up many times. The V call is TRBV4-2, the J call TRBJ2-3, with D perhaps matching TRBD2 (6 bases). The CDR3 has 14 amino acids. Per germline, CDR1 LGHNA and CDR2 YNFKEQ. V shed 2 bases and J shed 6 bases, with 12 bases lying between them. CDR3 DNA sequence: TGTGCCAGCAGCCAATACGCAGGAGGGGATACGCAGTATTTT. Translation: CASSQYAGGDTQYF.

This clonotype was counted many times. Sequence at one end of the junction differs from germline and may be a read error. J is TRBJ2-1 and V is TRBV7-7; TRBD2 might be the D (6 bases). Per the germline V gene, CDR1 is SSHAT and CDR2 is FNYEAQ (reference sequence). This CDR3 contains 15 residues. The CDR3 loop reads CASSLVGGEYNEQFF. The CDR3, as DNA: TGTGCTAGCAGCTTAGTCGGCGGGGAATACAATGAGCAGTTCTTC.

This clonotype was recorded many times. The V and J genes are TRBV6-5 and TRBJ1-5; no clear D. V was trimmed by 4 bases and J by 7 bases, leaving 17 bases between them. Germline V lookup: CDR1 MNHEY, CDR2 SVGAGI. The CDR3 spans 15 residues. The CDR3 region has the DNA TGTGCCAGCAGTTCCCGGGCATTTACCACCCAGCCCCAGCATTTT. It yields the protein CASSSRAFTTQPQHF.

In this sample, this clonotype turned up many times. This chain links TRBV20-1 with TRBJ2-1, with TRBD1 matching 11 bases. Germline V gene data show CDR1 as DFQATT and CDR2 as SNEGSKA (reference sequence). The CDR3 runs 14 residues. The trim removed 2 bases at V and 9 bases at J, leaving 6 bases unmatched. CDR3 amino acids: CSARPGTGGREQFF. CDR3 sequence (DNA): TGCAGTGCTAGACCCGGGACAGGGGGGCGTGAGCAGTTCTTC.

This clonotype was detected once. The rearrangement joins TRBV25-1 to TRBJ2-3; D could derive from TRBD1 or TRBD2 (6 bases each). The CDR3 runs 16 residues. The germline V gene has CDR1 MGHDK and CDR2 SYGVNS. V was cut by 3 bases and J by 2 bases, with 15 bases left in between. The CDR3 sequence: CASSEGGAFSTDTQYF. The CDR3 region has the DNA TGTGCCAGCAGTGAGGGGGGCGCGTTCTCCACAGATACGCAGTATTTT. The full variable domain, completed using reference TRBV25-1 and TRBJ2-3, is EADIYQTPRYLVIGTGKKITLECSQTMGHDKMYWYQQDPGMELHLIHYSYGVNSTEKGDLSSESTVSRIRTEHFPLTLESARPSHTSQYLCASSEGGAFSTDTQYFGPGTRLTVL.

This clonotype was observed at least ten times. For the CDR3, the DNA is TGTGCCAGCAGCTTAGAGGCTAGCGCCTACAATGAGCAGTTCTTC. Amino acid sequence: CASSLEASAYNEQFF. The V call is TRBV7-6, the J call TRBJ2-1, with D perhaps matching TRBD2 (6 bases). Germline-derived CDR1 and CDR2 are SGHVS and FNYEAQ. The CDR3 has 15 residues. V was clipped by 1 base and J by 2 bases, with 9 bases between them.

This clonotype has ten or more counts. The gene calls are TRBV27 and TRBJ2-7; TRBD1 matches at 7 bases. Unmatched junction bases numbered 10, after V lost 6 bases and J lost 5 bases. The length of the CDR3 is 14 residues. Germline CDR1 MNHEY, CDR2 SMNVEV (reference sequence). In DNA, the CDR3 is TGTGCCAGCAGCAGGACAGGACCTTTCAACGAGCAGTACTTC. Its translation: CASSRTGPFNEQYF.

Ten or more counts support this clonotype. The chain links TRBV29-1 to TRBJ2-2; TRBD1 matches 7 bases. Trimming removed 3 bases from V and 3 bases from J; junction bases left unmatched: 10. This CDR3 is built from 16 residues. Germline V gene data show CDR1 as SQVTM and CDR2 as ANQGSEA. CDR3 amino acids: CSVDAPNRGDTGELFF. For the CDR3, the DNA is TGCAGCGTTGATGCCCCCAACAGGGGTGACACCGGGGAGCTGTTTTTT.

Ten or more counts support this clonotype. The chain joins TRBV20-1 to TRBJ2-1; D not resolved. The V end lost 0 bases, the J end lost 0 bases, and 9 bases lay between the germline ends. Germline lookup yields CDR1 DFQATT and CDR2 SNEGSKA (reference sequence). CDR3 length equals 15 residues. The CDR3 here is CSARETSLSYNEQFF. In nucleotides, the CDR3 is TGCAGTGCTAGAGAGACTTCCCTCTCCTACAATGAGCAGTTCTTC.

This clonotype occurred many times. The V call is TRBV20-1, the J call TRBJ2-3, with no clear D. CDR3 length: 15 amino acids. The germline V and J ends were trimmed by 6 bases and 2 bases, with 18 bases remaining between them. CDR1 is DFQATT, CDR2 SNEGSKA, per germline (reference sequence). Written as DNA, the CDR3 is TGCAGTGCAGCCCCTTCCGGACGAGCCACAGATACGCAGTATTTT. Translated, it gives CSAAPSGRATDTQYF.

The chain recombines TRBV20-1 with TRBJ2-1; 9 bases fit TRBD1. The V and J ends lost 5 bases and 0 bases, in that order; junction bases with no gene match: 8. In germline, CDR1 is DFQATT, CDR2 SNEGSKA (reference sequence). The CDR3 has 16 residues. Here the CDR3 reads CSALTGTGTSYNEQFF. The CDR3 DNA follows: TGCAGTGCTTTAACCGGGACAGGGACCTCCTACAATGAGCAGTTCTTC.

This chain connects TRBV19 to TRBJ2-4; 7 nucleotides agree with TRBD1. CDR3 length: 16 amino acids. Germline V gene lookup returns CDR1 LNHDA and CDR2 SQIVND (reference sequence). V dropped 3 bases and J dropped 0; count of bases not matched to a gene: 5. This CDR3 is CASSMATGRAKNIQYF. The DNA of the CDR3 is TGTGCCAGTAGTATGGCGACAGGGCGAGCCAAAAACATTCAGTACTTC. Filled out from reference TRBV19 and TRBJ2-4, the complete variable domain reads DGGITQSPKYLFRKEGQNVTLSCEQNLNHDAMYWYRQDPGQGLRLIYYSQIVNDFQKGDIAEGYSVSREKKESFPLTVTSAQKNPTAFYLCASSMATGRAKNIQYFGAGTRLSVL.

This clonotype was counted at least ten times. The genes are TRBV5-1 and TRBJ1-2, with a possible D match to TRBD1 (5 bases). CDR1 and CDR2 from the germline V gene are SGHRS and YFSETQ. With 9 bases removed from V and 0 bases from J, the gap between germline ends came to 12 bases. The CDR3 spans 13 residues. CDR3 in amino acids: CATRETANYGYTF. As DNA, the CDR3 is TGCGCCACCAGGGAGACAGCTAACTATGGCTACACCTTC.

Many counts were recorded for this clonotype. The V call is TRBV6-6, the J call TRBJ2-7; 7 nucleotides match TRBD1. V lost 5 bases to trimming and J lost 10 bases; unmatched junction nucleotides: 5. Germline V gives CDR1 MNHNY, CDR2 SVGAGI (reference sequence). The CDR3 sequence is 11 residues long. CDR3 amino acids: CASSTGTEQYF. The CDR3 nucleotides are TGTGCCAGCAGTACCGGGACAGAACAGTACTTC.

This chain connects TRBV20-1 to TRBJ1-1; the match to TRBD1 covers 7 bases. The germline V gene encodes CDR1 DFQATT and CDR2 SNEGSKA (reference sequence). The V gene end was trimmed by 4 bases and the J gene end by 11 bases; junction bases not matched to a gene: 13. The CDR3 sequence is 13 residues long. The CDR3 DNA reads TGCAGTGCTATCGACAGGGACTACTATCATGCTTTCTTT. It encodes CSAIDRDYYHAFF.

This clonotype showed up many times. The genes are TRBV12-3 or TRBV12-4 and TRBJ1-2, with D possibly TRBD1 on 5 matching bases. Trimming shortened V by 0 bases and J by 6 bases, and 11 bases separated the two germline ends. There are 14 residues in the CDR3. The CDR3 nucleotides are TGTGCCAGCAGTTTAGCATCGGGGCCCCATGGCTACACCTTC. Translation gives CASSLASGPHGYTF.

As to this clonotype: It may be a read error: a sequence one base away is much more abundant. CDR3 sequence: CACGGGLAGRNEQFF. The CDR3 nucleotides are TGTGCCTGCGGCGGGGGACTAGCGGGACGCAATGAGCAGTTCTTC. The rearrangement joins TRBV6-4 to TRBJ2-1; 13 nucleotides match TRBD2. The germline V gene encodes CDR1 MRHNA and CDR2 SNTAGT. Trimming at V came to 11 bases and at J to 6 bases, leaving 10 bases not matched to a gene. The CDR3 is 15 residues long.

There are many counts of this clonotype. The chain joins TRBV5-5 to TRBJ2-3; 7 bases match TRBD1. Trimming removed 4 bases from V and 0 bases from J; junction bases left unmatched: 5. The CDR3 contains 15 residues. Germline assignment: CDR1 SGHKS and CDR2 YYEKEE (reference sequence). As DNA, the CDR3 is TGTGCCAGCAGCGCCGGGACAGTTAGCACAGATACGCAGTATTTT. It is translated as CASSAGTVSTDTQYF. Looking up the rest from reference TRBV5-5 and TRBJ2-3 gives the full variable domain: DAGVTQSPTHLIKTRGQQVTLRCSPISGHKSVSWYQQVLGQGPQFIFQYYEKEERGRGNFPDRFSARQFPNYSSELNVNALLLGDSALYLCASSAGTVSTDTQYFGPGTRLTVL.

As for this clonotype: A read error is possible here, since a much larger clone lies one base away. The chain has TRBV4-3 and TRBJ2-1; TRBD1 agrees at 10 bases. CDR3 size: 14 residues. Germline lookup yields CDR1 LGHNA and CDR2 YSLEER. CDR3 amino acids: CASSRVTGGNELFF. CDR3 DNA sequence: TGCGCCAGCAGCCGAGTGACAGGGGGCAATGAGCTGTTCTTC.